This T cell receptor beta chain is from a study of PD-1 and CTLA-4 blockade in melanoma. Germline CDR1 reads SGHVS; CDR2 reads FQNEAQ. The CDR3 spans 16 residues. V dropped 5 bases and J dropped 3; count of bases not matched to a gene: 8. Clones were sequenced by immunoSEQ multiplex PCR, and TCRdb holds only the in-frame ones, with some missing. Among more than 9,000 clones, 80% to 90% were seen once, and the ten largest hold about a third. The chain carries TRBV7-8 and TRBJ2-3, with 10 positions matching TRBD2. This TCR came from a human donor with melanoma. The sample in question was CD8+ T cells from peripheral blood, obtained from a patient given anti-PD-1 treatment. For the CDR3, the DNA is TGTGCCAGCAGCCGAGCAGCGGGAGGGGGGACAGATACGCAGTATTTT. Protein sequence: CASSRAAGGGTDTQYF.